This T cell receptor (beta chain) emerged from a study of CD8 T cells in ankylosing spondylitis. Study results and limitations: Before this, some motif variants had been reported in reactive arthritis synovial fluid and blood. The clones that were linked to disease were reported to be significantly enriched in matched synovial fluid samples from ankylosing spondylitis patients.

This CDR3 is built from 16 residues. Trimming cost V 1 base and J 2 bases; bases outside gene matches: 7. Germline-derived CDR1 and CDR2 are SGHTS and YDEGEE. Each CDR3 protein gets one entry after TCRdb re-called the 5' RACE reads with MiXCR. The table has about 240,000 distinct CDR3 sequences, around 11% seen once. Turning to this clonotype: Its specificity is not known.

The specimen was blood, either unsorted or a sorted T cell fraction (not recorded which). This rearrangement joins TRBV5-8 to TRBJ1-2; 8 positions match TRBD1. The sequence was collected from a male donor with ankylosing spondylitis or in good health (not recorded which). CDR3 amino acids: CASSLYGTGPNYGYTF. CDR3 sequence (DNA): TGTGCCAGCAGCTTGTACGGGACAGGACCCAACTATGGCTACACCTTC.